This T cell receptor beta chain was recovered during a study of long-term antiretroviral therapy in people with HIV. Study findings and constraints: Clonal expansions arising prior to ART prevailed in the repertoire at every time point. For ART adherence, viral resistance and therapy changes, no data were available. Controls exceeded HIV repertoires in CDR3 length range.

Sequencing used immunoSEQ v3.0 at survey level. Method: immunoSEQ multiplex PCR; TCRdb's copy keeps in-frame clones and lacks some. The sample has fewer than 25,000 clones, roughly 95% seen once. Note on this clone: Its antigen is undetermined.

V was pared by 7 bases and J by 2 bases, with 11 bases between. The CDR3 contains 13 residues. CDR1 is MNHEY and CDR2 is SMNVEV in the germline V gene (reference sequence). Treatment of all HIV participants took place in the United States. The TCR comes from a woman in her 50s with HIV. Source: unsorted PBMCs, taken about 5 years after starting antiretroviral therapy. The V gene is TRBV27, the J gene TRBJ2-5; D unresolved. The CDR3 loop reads CASTRSRQETQYF. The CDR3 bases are TGTGCCAGCACGAGGAGTCGTCAAGAGACCCAGTACTTC.